This T cell receptor beta chain was identified in a study of blood T cell repertoires in COVID-19. Looking at the study overall: There were acute and convalescent COVID-19 samples, and they came from the United States, Italy and Spain. T cells, B-cell-depleted T cells, or PBMCs provided the cDNA or gDNA that served as material.

Deletions cut 5 bases from V and 8 bases from J, with 16 bases between. The CDR3 is 14 amino acids. Germline V gene data show CDR1 as SGHKS and CDR2 as YYEKEE (reference sequence). Original handling: The assay estimated nucleated cells by amplifying reference gene primers. Assay: immunoSEQ multiplex PCR; the TCRdb copy retains only in-frame clones and omits some. Clone size and V and J calls were adopted from that table, with D and trimming inferred from the DNA. The repertoire holds more than 95,000 clones, with around 86% as singletons. The V gene is TRBV5-5, the J gene TRBJ1-4, with D possibly matching TRBD1 (6 bases). The sample taken for sequencing was peripheral blood. This receptor was taken from a woman older than 75 with acute or convalescent COVID-19. The CDR3 DNA sequence: TGTGCCAGCAGTCAGGACAGTTCCAGGGAAAAACTGTTTTTT. Translated, it gives CASSQDSSREKLFF.